This T cell receptor (beta chain) was retrieved from a study of blood T cells in healthy people across ages. General study results and limits: Naive CD4+ cell counts and diversity both ran higher in long-lived than in aged donors. It was held that the diversity estimates obtained from one million T cells were underestimates.

The second PCR ran about 6 to 12 cycles with a sample-barcoded 5' primer and J-beta primers. The authors tagged each cDNA molecule using a template-switch adaptor with 12 random nucleotides. TCRdb re-analysed the 5' RACE reads in MiXCR, keeping a single row per CDR3 protein. The data show about 900,000 distinct CDR3 sequences, with about 44% seen just once and around 15% held by the top ten. On this clonotype: Its antigen is not identified.

With 1 base removed from V and 8 bases from J, the gap between germline ends came to 20 bases. Germline CDR1 and CDR2: DFQATT and SNEGSKA (reference sequence). The CDR3 loop spans 15 amino acids. The chain carries TRBV20-1 and TRBJ1-2; a weak D match, TRBD1 (6 bases). The material sequenced was blood. The source of this sequence is a man aged 25-45 years in good health. The CDR3 nucleotides are TGCAGTGCTAGAGTGAGGACAGAGCGGGTCCGGGGCTACACCTTC. Amino acid sequence: CSARVRTERVRGYTF.